These T cell receptor beta chains were read from a single sample in a study of blood T cell repertoires in COVID-19. The repertoire was sequenced with immunoSEQ multiplex PCR; TCRdb's copy has only in-frame clones and lacks some. The sample carries about 75,000 clones, 88% recorded once. The sample comprised peripheral blood. The receptors shown here come from a human donor in a cohort sampled during active COVID-19. Both conserved end residues are part of each CDR3.

v_call cdr3_length cdr3_aa
TRBV21-1 15 CASSKPGGLSDEQYF
TRBV27 18 CASSTRRAGTSATDTQYF
TRBV5-1 13 CASSLDRSQPQHF
TRBV7-2 15 CASRWAGTTYNEQFF
TRBV20-1 15 CSASSGSSSTDTQYF
TRBV7-9 13 CASSATGYHEQYF
TRBV29-1 14 CSVGLSSGANVLTF
TRBV5-1 21 CASSLRSTVRGLGSGANVLTF
TRBV10-3 18 CAISESQGAGGLDNEQFF
TRBV5-1 17 CASSFKGLAANTDTQYF
TRBV6-1 18 CASSAGLAGGPFTETQYF
TRBV19 15 CASTGSGFSGNTIYF
TRBV11-2 15 CASSPRSSSYNEQFF
TRBV28 15 CASSVTGGATDTQYF
TRBV6-2/TRBV6-3 14 CASSSGGGYNEQFF